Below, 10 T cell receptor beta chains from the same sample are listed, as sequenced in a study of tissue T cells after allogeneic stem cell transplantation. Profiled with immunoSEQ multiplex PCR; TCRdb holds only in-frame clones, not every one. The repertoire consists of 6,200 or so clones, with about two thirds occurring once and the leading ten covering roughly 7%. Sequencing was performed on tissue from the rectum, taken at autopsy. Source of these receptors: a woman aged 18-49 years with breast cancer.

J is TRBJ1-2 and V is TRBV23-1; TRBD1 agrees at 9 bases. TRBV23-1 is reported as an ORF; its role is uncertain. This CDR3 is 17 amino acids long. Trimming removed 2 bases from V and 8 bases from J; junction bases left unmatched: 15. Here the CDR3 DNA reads TGCGCCAGCAGTCAACCACGGACAGGGGAGGTTTGGATAGGCTACACCTTC. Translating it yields CASSQPRTGEVWIGYTF.

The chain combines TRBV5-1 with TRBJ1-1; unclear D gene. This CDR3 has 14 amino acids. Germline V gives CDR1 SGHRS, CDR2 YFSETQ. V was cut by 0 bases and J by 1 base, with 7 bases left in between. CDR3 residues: CASSLAWRNTEAFF. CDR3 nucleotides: TGCGCCAGCAGCTTGGCTTGGAGGAACACTGAAGCTTTCTTT.

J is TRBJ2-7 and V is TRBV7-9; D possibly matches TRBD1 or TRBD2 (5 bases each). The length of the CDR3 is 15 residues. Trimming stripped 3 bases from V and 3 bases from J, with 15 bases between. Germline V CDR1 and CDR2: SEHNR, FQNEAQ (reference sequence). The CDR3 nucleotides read TGTGCCAGCAGCTTCAGCCGGGACCCGGGCTACGAGCAGTACTTC. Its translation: CASSFSRDPGYEQYF.

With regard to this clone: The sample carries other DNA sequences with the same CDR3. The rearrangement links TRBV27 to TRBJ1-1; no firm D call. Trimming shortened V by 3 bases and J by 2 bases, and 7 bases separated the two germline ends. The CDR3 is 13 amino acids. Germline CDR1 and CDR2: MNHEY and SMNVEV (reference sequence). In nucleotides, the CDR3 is TGTGCCAGCAGTTTTGGAGGAAACACTGAAGCTTTCTTT. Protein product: CASSFGGNTEAFF.

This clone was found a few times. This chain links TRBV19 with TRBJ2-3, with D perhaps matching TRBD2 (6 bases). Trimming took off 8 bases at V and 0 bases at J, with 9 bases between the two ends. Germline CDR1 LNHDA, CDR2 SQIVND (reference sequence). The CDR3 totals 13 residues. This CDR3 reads CASRERSTDTQYF. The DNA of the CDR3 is TGTGCCAGTCGGGAGCGGAGCACAGATACGCAGTATTTT.

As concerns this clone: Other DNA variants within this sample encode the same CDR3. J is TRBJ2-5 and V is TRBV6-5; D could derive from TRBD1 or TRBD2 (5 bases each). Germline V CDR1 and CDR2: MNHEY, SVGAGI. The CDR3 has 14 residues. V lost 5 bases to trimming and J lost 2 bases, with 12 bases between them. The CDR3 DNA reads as TGTGCCAGCAGTCGGGGACGGATTCAAGAGACCCAGTACTTC. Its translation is CASSRGRIQETQYF.

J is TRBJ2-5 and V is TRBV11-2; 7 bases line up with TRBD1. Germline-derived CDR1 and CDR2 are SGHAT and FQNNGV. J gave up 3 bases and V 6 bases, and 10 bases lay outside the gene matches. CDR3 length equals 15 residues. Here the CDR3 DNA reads TGTGCCAGCAGTTTAACAGGGGTCGGGGAAGAGACCCAGTACTTC. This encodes CASSLTGVGEETQYF. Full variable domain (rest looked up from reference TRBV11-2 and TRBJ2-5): EAGVAQSPRYKIIEKRQSVAFWCNPISGHATLYWYQQILGQGPKLLIQFQNNGVVDDSQLPKDRFSAERLKGVDSTLKIQPAKLEDSAVYLCASSLTGVGEETQYFGPGTRLLVL.

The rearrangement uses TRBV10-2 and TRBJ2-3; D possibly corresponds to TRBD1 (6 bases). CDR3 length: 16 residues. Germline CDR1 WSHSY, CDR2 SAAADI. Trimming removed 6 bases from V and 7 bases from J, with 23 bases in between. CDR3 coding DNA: TGCGCCAGCAGGACCCAGGGGCGGTGGAACCGTCATACGCAGTATTTT. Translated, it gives CASRTQGRWNRHTQYF.

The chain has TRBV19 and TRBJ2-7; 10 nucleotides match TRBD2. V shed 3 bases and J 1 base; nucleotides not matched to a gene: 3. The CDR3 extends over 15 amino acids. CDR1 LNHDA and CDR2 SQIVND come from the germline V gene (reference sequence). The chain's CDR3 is CASSMRAGGSYEQYF. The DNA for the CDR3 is TGTGCCAGTAGTATGAGAGCGGGAGGGTCCTACGAGCAGTACTTC.

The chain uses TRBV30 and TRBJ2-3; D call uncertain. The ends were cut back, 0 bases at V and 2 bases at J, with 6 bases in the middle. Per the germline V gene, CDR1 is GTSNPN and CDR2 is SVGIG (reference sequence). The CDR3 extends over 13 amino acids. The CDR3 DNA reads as TGTGCCTGGAGTGTATCCAACACAGATACGCAGTATTTT. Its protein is CAWSVSNTDTQYF.